Presented here are 25 T cell receptor beta chains from one specimen sequenced in a study of cytomegalovirus exposure and HLA in healthy donors. Primers for the PCR totalled 60 Vbeta and 13 Jbeta. Using immunoSEQ multiplex PCR, the repertoire was profiled, and TCRdb retains in-frame clones only, with some absent. The sample has some 92,000 clones; approximately 72% are singletons. Sample: PBMCs. The source of these receptors is a man between 18 and 29 years old in good health and CMV-seropositive.

V and J are TRBV5-6 and TRBJ2-7; tentatively, D is TRBD2 (5 bases). The CDR3 contains 15 residues. Germline V gene data show CDR1 as SGHDT and CDR2 as YYEEEE. The V end lost 2 bases, the J end lost 5 bases, and 17 bases lay between the germline ends. The CDR3 spells CASSLYARDLNEQYF. CDR3 nucleotides: TGTGCCAGCAGCTTATATGCCCGGGATCTGAACGAGCAGTACTTC.

This chain links TRBV7-7 with TRBJ2-2; 14 positions agree with TRBD2. The junction had 6 bases not matched to a gene; V was cut back by 5 bases and J by 4 bases. There are 17 residues in the CDR3. CDR1 is SSHAT, CDR2 FNYEAQ, per germline (reference sequence). The CDR3 reads CASSGLAGGRGTGELFF. As DNA, the CDR3 is TGTGCCAGCAGCGGACTAGCGGGGGGCCGTGGCACCGGGGAGCTGTTTTTT.

Judged by abundance, this clone is medium-sized. This chain connects TRBV6-6 to TRBJ1-6, with TRBD1 matching 8 bases. Looked up from germline, CDR1 is MNHNY and CDR2 is SVGAGI (reference sequence). The CDR3 totals 14 residues. The ends lost 4 bases at V and 11 bases at J; junction bases unmatched: 7. The CDR3 DNA sequence: TGTGCCAGCAGTTCCGGACAGGGCTCACCACCCCTCCACTTT. This gives the protein CASSSGQGSPPLHF.

The gene calls are TRBV5-1 and TRBJ2-7, with 13 bases lining up with TRBD2. The CDR3 totals 16 residues. The V gene end was trimmed by 4 bases and the J gene end by 6 bases; junction bases not matched to a gene: 10. Germline V gives CDR1 SGHRS, CDR2 YFSETQ. The CDR3: CASSPGTSGVYGEQYF. In nucleotides, the CDR3 is TGCGCCAGCAGCCCCGGGACTAGCGGGGTGTACGGCGAGCAGTACTTC.

The genes are TRBV15 and TRBJ2-7; 9 bases agree with TRBD1. The CDR3 runs to 15 residues. Germline V gene sequence: CDR1 LNHNV, CDR2 YYDKDF (reference sequence). Trimming at V came to 5 bases and at J to 5 bases, leaving 10 bases not matched to a gene. This CDR3 is CATSRGLRDRDEQYF. The CDR3 bases are TGTGCCACCAGCCGCGGACTCCGGGACAGGGACGAGCAGTACTTC. Full variable domain (missing parts from reference TRBV15 and TRBJ2-7): DAMVIQNPRYQVTQFGKPVTLSCSQTLNHNVMYWYQQKSSQAPKLLFHYYDKDFNNEADTPDNFQSRRPNTSFCFLDIRSPGLGDTAMYLCATSRGLRDRDEQYFGPGTRLTVT.

The chain combines TRBV5-4 with TRBJ2-7; 12 positions agree with TRBD1. Trimming at V came to 2 bases and at J to 6 bases, leaving 3 bases not matched to a gene. The CDR3 runs 14 residues. Per the germline V gene, CDR1 is SGHNT and CDR2 is YYREEE (reference sequence). The CDR3: CASSFGTGGAEQYF. CDR3 bases: TGTGCCAGCAGCTTCGGGACAGGGGGCGCCGAGCAGTACTTC.

The chain is built from TRBV5-1 and TRBJ1-6; maybe TRBD1 (5 bases). Trimming took off 0 bases at V and 5 bases at J, with 9 bases between the two ends. Per germline, CDR1 SGHRS and CDR2 YFSETQ. There are 15 residues in the CDR3. The chain's CDR3 is CASSLVVGDNSPLHF. In DNA form, the CDR3 reads TGCGCCAGCAGCTTGGTAGTAGGGGATAATTCACCCCTCCACTTT.

This chain uses TRBV6-5 with TRBJ2-5; 11 nucleotides match TRBD2. Germline V gene data show CDR1 as MNHEY and CDR2 as SVGAGI. The CDR3 consists of 15 residues. V was pared by 1 base and J by 4 bases, with 2 bases of the junction left unmatched. This CDR3 reads CASSYLAGGPETQYF. The CDR3, as DNA: TGTGCCAGCAGTTACTTAGCGGGGGGGCCAGAGACCCAGTACTTC.

A few counts support this clone. The chain links TRBV15 to TRBJ2-5, with D possibly TRBD1 on 6 matching bases. Germline values: CDR1 LNHNV, CDR2 YYDKDF (reference sequence). CDR3 length equals 14 residues. V dropped 4 bases and J dropped 3 bases, with 12 bases sitting between them. The CDR3 DNA reads TGTGCCACCAGCAAACGAGGGGGTGAAGAGACCCAGTACTTC. Its translation is CATSKRGGEETQYF.

The rearrangement uses TRBV27 and TRBJ2-1, with D perhaps matching TRBD2 (5 bases). Trimming pared 4 bases from V and 0 bases from J, leaving 10 bases between. Germline CDR1 is MNHEY and CDR2 is SMNVEV (reference sequence). CDR3 length: 15 residues. CDR3 coding DNA: TGTGCCAGCAGTTCTACGGGGAGCTCCTACAATGAGCAGTTCTTC. Amino acids: CASSSTGSSYNEQFF.

This clone was seen just once. The V gene is TRBV29-1, the J gene TRBJ2-3, with 13 bases identical to TRBD2. With 7 bases clipped from V and 5 bases from J, the junction kept 9 bases outside the gene matches. The CDR3 contains 15 residues. In germline, CDR1 is SQVTM, CDR2 ANQGSEA. DNA of the CDR3: TGCAGCGCCGGGGCCGGGACTAGCGGGGAAGATACGCAGTATTTT. As protein: CSAGAGTSGEDTQYF.

The genes are TRBV10-2 and TRBJ1-2; perhaps TRBD1 as D (6 bases). This CDR3 comprises 15 residues. The V gene's germline CDR1 is WSHSY and CDR2 SAAADI. V was cut by 4 bases and J by 4 bases, with 16 bases left in between. CDR3 in amino acids: CASSASYRDGYGYTF. The CDR3 DNA follows: TGCGCCAGCAGTGCCAGTTACAGGGACGGCTATGGCTACACCTTC.

This CDR3 reads CASSSLYTYSYNEQFF. The CDR3 bases are TGTGCCAGCAGCTCCTTATATACTTACTCCTACAATGAGCAGTTCTTC. The V gene is TRBV7-2, the J gene TRBJ2-1; D unclear. This CDR3 has 16 amino acids. The ends were cut back, 4 bases at V and 0 bases at J, with 13 bases in the middle. Germline V CDR1 and CDR2: SGHTA, FQGNSA.

The V gene is TRBV2, the J gene TRBJ1-1, with no clear D. Germline V lookup: CDR1 SNHLY, CDR2 FYNNEI. Trimming pared 10 bases from V and 6 bases from J, leaving 18 bases between. The CDR3 has 13 amino acids. CDR3 in DNA: TGTGCCACGCTACTGCGGGATAAGGCTGAAGCTTTCTTT. Translation gives CATLLRDKAEAFF. Drawing the rest from reference TRBV2 and TRBJ1-1, the complete variable domain is EPEVTQTPSHQVTQMGQEVILRCVPISNHLYFYWYRQILGQKVEFLVSFYNNEISEKSEIFDDQFSVERPDGSNFTLKIRSTKLEDSAMYFCATLLRDKAEAFFGQGTRLTVV.

This chain joins TRBV27 and TRBJ1-6; 7 bases match TRBD1. CDR1 is MNHEY and CDR2 is SMNVEV in the germline V gene (reference sequence). J was trimmed by 14 bases and V by 5 bases; bases with no gene match: 6. The CDR3 sequence is 12 residues long. CDR3 protein: CASSHRGESLHF. The CDR3 nucleotides read TGTGCCAGCAGTCACAGGGGCGAGTCCCTCCACTTT.

The J gene is TRBJ2-1, the V gene TRBV27, with TRBD2 as a possible D gene (6 bases). The CDR3 contains 16 residues. CDR1 is MNHEY, CDR2 SMNVEV, per germline (reference sequence). V was trimmed by 0 bases and J by 1 base, leaving 10 bases between them. The CDR3 sequence is CASSLSGTVSYNEQFF. As DNA, the CDR3 is TGTGCCAGCAGTTTATCCGGGACTGTATCCTACAATGAGCAGTTCTTC.

The chain employs TRBV18 and TRBJ2-3; tentatively, D is TRBD2 (6 bases). The CDR3 length is 13 residues. Trimming left V 2 bases short and J 5 bases short, with 8 bases between. CDR1 is KGHSH, CDR2 LQKENI, per germline. For the CDR3, the DNA is TGTGCCAGCTCACCAGGGACTCAAGATACGCAGTATTTT. The encoded protein is CASSPGTQDTQYF.

The V and J genes are TRBV28 and TRBJ1-6, with TRBD1 matching 9 bases. This CDR3 is 14 amino acids long. The J segment lost 7 bases and the V segment lost 4 bases, leaving 2 bases of the junction unmatched. CDR1 is MDHEN and CDR2 is SYDVKM in the germline V gene. This chain's CDR3 is CASSWGTGNSPLHF. CDR3 DNA: TGTGCCAGCAGTTGGGGGACAGGGAATTCACCCCTCCACTTT.

This clone came up once. The chain uses TRBV2 and TRBJ2-5; TRBD2 matches at 8 bases. CDR3 size: 18 residues. With V trimmed by 3 bases and J by 1 base, 13 bases remained unmatched. Germline CDR1 is SNHLY and CDR2 is FYNNEI. In DNA, the CDR3 is TGTGCCAGCAGTGAGAAAGTCTGGAGCGGGGGAGTCCAAGAGACCCAGTACTTC. Protein product: CASSEKVWSGGVQETQYF.

J is TRBJ2-7 and V is TRBV4-1, with 7 bases identical to TRBD1. The CDR3 totals 14 residues. Germline loops: CDR1 MGHRA, CDR2 YSYEKL. The V segment lost 3 bases and the J segment 1 base; nucleotides outside the gene matches: 3. The CDR3 DNA reads TGCGCCAGCAGCCAGACAGGGACGTCCTACGAGCAGTACTTC. Translating gives CASSQTGTSYEQYF.

This clone was counted between two and nine times. The V and J genes are TRBV29-1 and TRBJ1-2; D uncertain. CDR3 length: 14 amino acids. Germline V gene lookup returns CDR1 SQVTM and CDR2 ANQGSEA. V was pared by 3 bases and J by 4 bases, with 15 bases between. In nucleotides, the CDR3 is TGCAGCGTTGATACTGCCGGTAGCATCTATGGCTACACCTTC. This encodes CSVDTAGSIYGYTF.

J is TRBJ2-7 and V is TRBV6-5; 9 bases map to TRBD2. This CDR3 has 14 residues. Germline assignment: CDR1 MNHEY and CDR2 SVGAGI. V gave up 2 bases and J gave up 4 bases; unmatched junction bases: 3. CDR3 DNA: TGTGCCAGCAGTTACGCGGGGGGGCAGTACGAGCAGTACTTC. Protein: CASSYAGGQYEQYF.

This clone appeared a few times. The chain joins TRBV7-9 to TRBJ2-1; 7 nucleotides match TRBD2. The CDR3 spans 13 residues. With V trimmed by 5 bases and J by 6 bases, 4 bases remained unmatched. Germline V gives CDR1 SEHNR, CDR2 FQNEAQ (reference sequence). The CDR3 DNA reads TGTGCCAGCAGCCCAGCGGGGACCAATGAGCAGTTCTTC. This sequence encodes CASSPAGTNEQFF.

The CDR3 loop reads CASSRWTGEDEQYF. The CDR3 DNA reads TGCGCCAGCAGCCGCTGGACAGGGGAGGACGAGCAGTACTTC. The J gene is TRBJ2-7, the V gene TRBV4-1; 9 bases match TRBD1. Germline V gives CDR1 MGHRA, CDR2 YSYEKL. The CDR3 loop spans 14 amino acids. V lost 4 bases and J lost 5; bases outside the gene matches: 6.

This chain links TRBV14 with TRBJ1-2; perhaps TRBD1 as D (5 bases). The CDR3 extends over 14 amino acids. Deletions cut 0 bases from V and 5 bases from J, with 10 bases between. The V gene's germline CDR1 is SGHDN and CDR2 FVKESK. The CDR3 protein is CASSQDQGGYGYTF. The CDR3 bases are TGTGCCAGCAGCCAAGACCAGGGTGGTTATGGCTACACCTTC. The full variable domain, its missing parts supplied by reference TRBV14 and TRBJ1-2, is EAGVTQFPSHSVIEKGQTVTLRCDPISGHDNLYWYRRVMGKEIKFLLHFVKESKQDESGMPNNRFLAERTGGTYSTLKVQPAELEDSGVYFCASSQDQGGYGYTFGSGTRLTVV.